This TCR beta chain was profiled in a study of CD8+ T cells in alopecia areata. On this clone itself: Its antigen is as yet unknown.

The CDR3 sequence is 16 residues long. Germline assignment: CDR1 SEHNR and CDR2 FQNEAQ (reference sequence). V lost 3 bases to trimming and J lost 8 bases; unmatched junction nucleotides: 7. General observations from the study: Normal scalp had lower clonality than lesional scalp, with alopecia totalis/universalis lesions showing this most strongly.

Researchers gathered lesional scalp punch biopsies and peripheral blood from patients with alopecia areata. Investigators sorted PBMCs to obtain both CD4+ and CD8+ T cells. Once RNA had been extracted, it was reverse transcribed into cDNA to act as the sequencing template. Profiled with immunoSEQ multiplex PCR; TCRdb holds only in-frame clones, not every one. The sample holds 100,000 to 150,000 clones, 58% seen once. J is TRBJ1-6 and V is TRBV7-9; 10 bases agree with TRBD1. The specimen comprised CD4+ T cells sorted from blood, sampled at week 0. The sequence derives from a human donor with alopecia areata. CDR3: CASSLGQGQGYSPLHF. Here the CDR3 DNA reads TGTGCCAGCAGCTTGGGGCAGGGACAGGGGTATTCACCCCTCCACTTT. The full variable domain, its missing parts supplied by reference TRBV7-9 and TRBJ1-6, is DTGVSQNPRHKITKRGQNVTFRCDPISEHNRLYWYRQTLGQGPEFLTYFQNEAQLEKSRLLSDRFSAERPKGSFSTLEIQRTEQGDSAMYLCASSLGQGQGYSPLHFGNGTRLTVT.